This note documents a single T cell receptor (beta chain) sequence. This sample was included in a study of blood T cell repertoires in COVID-19. As for the study in general: Sites across the United States, Italy and Spain contributed samples from acute and convalescent COVID-19. Nucleic acid was either cDNA or gDNA, and it came from T cells, B-cell-depleted T cells, or PBMCs.

Patients of the Seattle cohort, enrolled during active infection, were followed longitudinally. Authors' methods: The assay estimated nucleated cells by amplifying reference gene primers. Clones were sequenced by immunoSEQ multiplex PCR, and TCRdb holds only the in-frame ones, with some missing. V and J calls plus clone size are reproduced from that table; the DNA served to infer D and trimming. The table lists around 180,000 clones, roughly 81% of them singletons, with 9.5% to 15% in the top ten. Germline CDR1 is SNHLY and CDR2 is FYNNEI. Deletions cut 4 bases from V and 5 bases from J, with 15 bases between. The CDR3 runs 14 residues.

The TCR was taken from a woman of 80 years or more with COVID-19, enrolled during active disease. What was sequenced was peripheral blood. V usage is TRBV2 and J usage is TRBJ2-7, with TRBD2 as a possible D gene (5 bases). The CDR3 sequence: CASSGWQPGDEQYF. CDR3 nucleotides: TGTGCCAGCAGTGGGTGGCAGCCCGGGGACGAGCAGTACTTC.